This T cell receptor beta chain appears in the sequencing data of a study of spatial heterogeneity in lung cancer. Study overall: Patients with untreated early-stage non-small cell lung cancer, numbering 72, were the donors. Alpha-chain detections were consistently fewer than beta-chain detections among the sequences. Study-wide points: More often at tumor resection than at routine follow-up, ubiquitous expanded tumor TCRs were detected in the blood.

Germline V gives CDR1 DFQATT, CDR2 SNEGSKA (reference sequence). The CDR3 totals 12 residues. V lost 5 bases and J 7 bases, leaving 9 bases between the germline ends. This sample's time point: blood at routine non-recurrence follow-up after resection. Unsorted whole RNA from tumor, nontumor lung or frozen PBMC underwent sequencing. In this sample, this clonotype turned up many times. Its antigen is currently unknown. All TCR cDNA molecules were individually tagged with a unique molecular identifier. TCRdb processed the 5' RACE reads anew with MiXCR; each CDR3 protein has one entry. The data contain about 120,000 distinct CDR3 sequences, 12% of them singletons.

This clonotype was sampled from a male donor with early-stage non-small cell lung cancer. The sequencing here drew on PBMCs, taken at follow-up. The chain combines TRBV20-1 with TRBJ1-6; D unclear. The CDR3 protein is CSARPLNSPLHF. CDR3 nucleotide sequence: TGCAGTGCTCGGCCCCTGAATTCACCCCTCCACTTT.